The 19 T cell receptor beta chains in this list originate from one sample, sequenced in a study of T cell repertoires in cytomegalovirus infection (dated by TCRdb to the late 2010s). This specimen's treatment or condition label, per the study, means: in vitro stimulation with specific CMV peptide epitopes to enrich CMV-specific T cells. Antigens for these TCRs are unknown. Sequencer: Illumina HiSeq 1500. The public reads were reprocessed in TCRdb via fastp at Q25 and MiXCR, keeping in-frame beta chains. Under each unique CDR3 protein, matching rows form one entry showing the most common genes and DNA. In all, the sample holds more than 110,000 distinct CDR3 sequences, and approximately 30% of those were seen once. Roughly 47% of the sample is held by the ten biggest clonotypes. The sequences come from CD8+ T cells from cultured PBMCs, collected from culture after CMV antigen stimulation. All receptors come from a human donor in good health (CMV status not recorded). Some clones in this sample may be carry-over from other donors' samples.

The V and J genes are TRBV7-8 and TRBJ1-1; 7 bases agree with TRBD1. After removal of 5 bases from V and 0 bases from J, the junction contained 15 bases not matched to a gene. The germline V gene encodes CDR1 SGHVS and CDR2 FQNEAQ. This CDR3 comprises 18 residues. The DNA of the CDR3 is TGTGCCAGCAGCGCGTGGACAGGAATAAGGTCGTTGAACACTGAAGCTTTCTTT. Amino acids: CASSAWTGIRSLNTEAFF.

For the CDR3, the DNA is TGTGCCAGCAGCGCGGGACTAGCGACAGATACGCAGTATTTT. The encoded protein is CASSAGLATDTQYF. V gene TRBV7-2 combines with J gene TRBJ2-3, with 10 bases matching TRBD2. The CDR3 contains 14 residues. The germline V gene encodes CDR1 SGHTA and CDR2 FQGNSA. V dropped 5 bases and J dropped 3; count of bases not matched to a gene: 2. The complete variable domain, with remaining parts taken from reference TRBV7-2 and TRBJ2-3, reads GAGVSQSPSNKVTEKGKDVELRCDPISGHTALYWYRQSLGQGLEFLIYFQGNSAPDKSGLPSDRFSAERTGGSVSTLTIQRTQQEDSAVYLCASSAGLATDTQYFGPGTRLTVL.

This chain links TRBV5-5 with TRBJ2-3; 8 bases are a match to TRBD1. The germline V gene has CDR1 SGHKS and CDR2 YYEKEE (reference sequence). The V segment lost 4 bases and the J segment 5 bases; nucleotides outside the gene matches: 6. CDR3 length: 14 residues. CDR3 sequence: CASSVGQGEDTQYF. Written as DNA, the CDR3 is TGTGCCAGCAGCGTTGGACAGGGAGAAGATACGCAGTATTTT.

This clonotype was seen only once. The chain employs TRBV20-1 and TRBJ1-1, with D perhaps TRBD1 (6 bases). The CDR3 is 15 amino acids. V gave up 0 bases and J gave up 1 base, with 12 bases separating them. Germline V gene lookup returns CDR1 DFQATT and CDR2 SNEGSKA (reference sequence). CDR3: CSARDQGRGNTEAFF. In DNA form, the CDR3 reads TGCAGTGCTAGAGATCAGGGCAGGGGGAACACTGAAGCTTTCTTT.

This clonotype was recorded a few times. The V gene is TRBV28, the J gene TRBJ2-1, with D tentatively TRBD2 (5 bases). Trimming pared 6 bases from V and 6 bases from J, leaving 18 bases between. The V gene's germline CDR1 is MDHEN and CDR2 SYDVKM. The CDR3 covers 15 residues. CDR3 in DNA: TGTGCCAGCAGCTCACTAGTAATTCCCGTCAATGAGCAGTTCTTC. Its protein is CASSSLVIPVNEQFF.

The genes are TRBV5-1 and TRBJ1-5; tentatively, D is TRBD1 (5 bases). There are 13 residues in the CDR3. The germline CDR1 and CDR2 sequences are SGHRS and YFSETQ. Trimming took 5 bases from V and 7 from J, leaving 13 bases between them. CDR3 in DNA: TGCGCCAGCAGTTCCTGGGGGGAACAGCCCCAGCATTTT. Its protein product is CASSSWGEQPQHF.

The chain uses TRBV28 and TRBJ1-1, with D tentatively TRBD1 (6 bases). The CDR3 sequence is 16 residues long. Trimming left V 2 bases short and J 3 bases short, with 16 bases between. CDR1 is MDHEN and CDR2 is SYDVKM in the germline V gene. The CDR3 DNA is TGTGCCAGCAGTTTAGGAAGGTTGAGGGGGGACACTGAAGCTTTCTTT. It codes for CASSLGRLRGDTEAFF.

This clonotype was seen repeatedly, ten times or more. J is TRBJ2-5 and V is TRBV7-9, with D tentatively TRBD1 or TRBD2 (5 bases each). V was pared by 8 bases and J by 4 bases, with 14 bases between. Germline-derived CDR1 and CDR2 are SEHNR and FQNEAQ (reference sequence). This CDR3 is built from 13 residues. CDR3 DNA sequence: TGTGCCAGCGGGACGGTGTCGGGAGAGACCCAGTACTTC. Amino acid sequence: CASGTVSGETQYF. The full variable domain, in which reference TRBV7-9 and TRBJ2-5 provide the parts outside the CDR3, is DTGVSQNPRHKITKRGQNVTFRCDPISEHNRLYWYRQTLGQGPEFLTYFQNEAQLEKSRLLSDRFSAERPKGSFSTLEIQRTEQGDSAMYLCASGTVSGETQYFGPGTRLLVL.

The chain couples TRBV12-3 or TRBV12-4 to TRBJ2-7, with 7 bases lining up with TRBD1. The CDR3 loop spans 15 amino acids. Germline trimming cut 6 bases from V and 3 bases from J; bases unmatched to any gene: 11. The chain's CDR3 is CASSTFGQAFYEQYF. The CDR3 bases are TGTGCCAGCAGCACATTCGGACAGGCCTTCTACGAGCAGTACTTC.

V is TRBV29-1 and J is TRBJ1-2, with 7 nucleotides matching TRBD1. The junction had 6 bases not matched to a gene; V was cut back by 7 bases and J by 4 bases. The CDR3 totals 12 residues. Germline values: CDR1 SQVTM, CDR2 ANQGSEA. For the CDR3, the DNA is TGCAGCGCTACGACAGGGACCTATGGCTACACCTTC. Its protein product is CSATTGTYGYTF.

The sample holds a few counts of this clonotype. The V gene is TRBV7-9, the J gene TRBJ2-5; no clear D. Germline CDR1 SEHNR, CDR2 FQNEAQ (reference sequence). V was cut by 6 bases and J by 5 bases, with 16 bases left in between. The CDR3 consists of 14 residues. The chain's CDR3 is CASSPTPLPETQYF. CDR3 nucleotides: TGTGCCAGCAGTCCAACGCCATTGCCTGAGACCCAGTACTTC.

This chain connects TRBV7-4 to TRBJ2-5; D not resolved. The CDR3 consists of 15 residues. Germline V CDR1 and CDR2: SGHVT, SQSDAQ. V lost 5 bases and J lost 1, with 14 bases in between. In DNA, the CDR3 is TGTGCCAGCAGCGCACGCGGCGGACCCCAAGAGACCCAGTACTTC. Translating gives CASSARGGPQETQYF.

This chain connects TRBV4-1 to TRBJ2-6; D not resolved. CDR1 and CDR2 from the germline V gene are MGHRA and YSYEKL. Trimming pared 1 base from V and 1 base from J, leaving 8 bases between. The length of the CDR3 is 16 residues. CDR3 nucleotide sequence: TGCGCCAGCAGCCAAGCCGTAGGATCTGGGGCCAACGTCCTGACTTTC. This gives the protein CASSQAVGSGANVLTF.

The J gene is TRBJ1-5, the V gene TRBV6-6, with 7 nucleotides matching TRBD1. Germline V lookup: CDR1 MNHNY, CDR2 SVGAGI (reference sequence). Trimming removed 0 bases from V and 0 bases from J; junction bases left unmatched: 8. The CDR3 loop spans 18 amino acids. The CDR3 bases are TGTGCCAGCAGTTACTCGAGTGTCAGGGGGGTTAGCAATCAGCCCCAGCATTTT. Translated, it gives CASSYSSVRGVSNQPQHF.

This clonotype was seen a few times. V and J are TRBV24-1 and TRBJ2-3; no clear D. Germline V gene sequence: CDR1 KGHDR, CDR2 SFDVKD. V dropped 3 bases and J dropped 2 bases, with 8 bases sitting between them. This CDR3 region has 14 residues. CDR3 protein: CATSDGHHTDTQYF. In DNA form, the CDR3 reads TGTGCCACCAGTGATGGGCACCACACAGATACGCAGTATTTT.

The gene calls are TRBV6-2 or TRBV6-3 and TRBJ2-5; 10 positions match TRBD2. The CDR3 runs 16 residues. Germline V gene data show CDR1 as MNHEY and CDR2 as SVGEGT. Trimming took 4 bases from V and 5 from J; bases not matched to a gene: 10. CDR3 amino acids: CASSSWSGGAGETQYF. In nucleotides, the CDR3 is TGTGCCAGCAGTTCCTGGAGCGGGGGGGCCGGGGAGACCCAGTACTTC.

This clonotype has more than one count but fewer than ten. The genes are TRBV6-1 and TRBJ2-6; D ambiguous. Trimming removed 0 bases at V and 7 bases at J, with 10 bases between. The germline CDR1 and CDR2 sequences are MNHNS and SASEGT. CDR3 length equals 15 residues. CDR3 region: CASSEAVRSANVLTF. In DNA, the CDR3 is TGTGCCAGCAGTGAAGCAGTCCGATCCGCCAACGTCCTGACTTTC.

The V call is TRBV20-1, the J call TRBJ1-3; D not certain. Trimming removed 2 bases at V and 0 bases at J, with 5 bases between. This CDR3 spans 13 amino acids. The V gene's germline CDR1 is DFQATT and CDR2 SNEGSKA (reference sequence). The CDR3 DNA sequence: TGCAGTGCTAGATCCAACTCTGGAAACACCATATATTTT. Its protein is CSARSNSGNTIYF.

This clonotype was detected only a few times. V usage is TRBV6-1 and J usage is TRBJ2-3; 9 bases line up with TRBD1. The germline CDR1 and CDR2 sequences are MNHNS and SASEGT. CDR3 length equals 15 residues. Trimming cost V 5 bases and J 6 bases; bases outside gene matches: 9. CDR3 residues: CASSPWTGAVDTQYF. CDR3 in DNA: TGTGCCAGCAGTCCCTGGACAGGGGCGGTGGATACGCAGTATTTT.